Presented here are 3 T cell receptor beta chains from one specimen sequenced in a study of T cell responses to AZD1222 COVID-19 vaccine. TCRdb's copy holds only in-frame clones and misses some; the assay was immunoSEQ multiplex PCR. The table includes 95,000 to 100,000 clones, approximately 84% detected once. The source was peripheral blood, collected on day 0 of AZD1222 vaccination. The source of these receptors is an adult in good health.

J is TRBJ1-3 and V is TRBV27; a weak D match, TRBD1 (5 bases). Trimming removed 6 bases from V and 2 bases from J, with 11 bases in between. The CDR3 consists of 14 residues. Germline V gives CDR1 MNHEY, CDR2 SMNVEV (reference sequence). The CDR3 sequence: CASSFLGAGNTIYF. The CDR3 DNA follows: TGTGCCAGCAGCTTCCTGGGGGCTGGAAACACCATATATTTT.

The rearrangement links TRBV11-2 to TRBJ2-7; D is unclear. The CDR3 consists of 12 residues. V was pared by 2 bases and J by 6 bases, with 8 bases between. Looked up from germline, CDR1 is SGHAT and CDR2 is FQNNGV. Here the CDR3 DNA reads TGTGCCAGCAGCTTAAATCTGGTCGAGCAGTACTTC. As protein: CASSLNLVEQYF.

The V and J genes are TRBV5-1 and TRBJ1-2; 7 bases are shared with TRBD1. This CDR3 spans 14 amino acids. J lost 0 bases, V lost 4 bases, and 3 bases had no gene match. CDR1 is SGHRS and CDR2 is YFSETQ in the germline V gene. This CDR3 reads CASSRTGTNYGYTF. The CDR3, as DNA: TGCGCCAGCAGCCGGACAGGAACTAACTATGGCTACACCTTC. The full variable domain, in which reference TRBV5-1 and TRBJ1-2 provide the parts outside the CDR3, is KAGVTQTPRYLIKTRGQQVTLSCSPISGHRSVSWYQQTPGQGLQFLFEYFSETQRNKGNFPGRFSGRQFSNSRSEMNVSTLELGDSALYLCASSRTGTNYGYTFGSGTRLTVV.